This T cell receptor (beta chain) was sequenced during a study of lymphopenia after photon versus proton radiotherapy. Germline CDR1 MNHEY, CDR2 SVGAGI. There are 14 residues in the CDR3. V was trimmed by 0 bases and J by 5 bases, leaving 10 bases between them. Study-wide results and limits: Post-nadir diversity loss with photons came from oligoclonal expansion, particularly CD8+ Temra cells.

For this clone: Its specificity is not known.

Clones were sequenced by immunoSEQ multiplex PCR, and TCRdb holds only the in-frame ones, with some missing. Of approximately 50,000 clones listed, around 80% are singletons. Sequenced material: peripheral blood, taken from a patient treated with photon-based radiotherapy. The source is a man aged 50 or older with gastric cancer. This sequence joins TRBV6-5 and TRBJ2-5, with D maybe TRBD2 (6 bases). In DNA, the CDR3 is TGTGCCAGCAGTTACTCGGCAGGGAGGGAGACCCAGTACTTC. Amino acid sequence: CASSYSAGRETQYF.